These 17 T cell receptor beta chains were sequenced from one sample in a study of shared clonotypes between healthy human individuals. Sequencing used immunoSEQ multiplex PCR; TCRdb keeps in-frame clones, though not all of them. The sample carries approximately 810,000 clones, roughly 92% recorded once. Only CD45RO-negative cells positively selected for CCR7 counted as naive CD8 cells, so terminally differentiated effector memory CD45RA+ cells were excluded. What was sequenced was naive CD8+ T cells sorted from blood. These TCRs come from a man aged 30-40 years in good health.

This chain uses TRBV7-9 with TRBJ1-1; no clear D. CDR3 length: 16 residues. Looked up from germline, CDR1 is SEHNR and CDR2 is FQNEAQ (reference sequence). Trimming left V 1 base short and J 3 bases short, with 15 bases between. The CDR3 sequence is CASSLVMEGGDTEAFF. CDR3 coding DNA: TGTGCCAGCAGCTTAGTGATGGAAGGCGGGGACACTGAAGCTTTCTTT.

With regard to this clone: The same CDR3 can be traced to other DNA sequences in this sample. The gene calls are TRBV4-1 and TRBJ2-7; 9 bases agree with TRBD1. CDR1 is MGHRA, CDR2 YSYEKL, per germline. Germline trimming cut 4 bases from V and 1 base from J; bases unmatched to any gene: 5. This CDR3 spans 15 amino acids. The CDR3 is CASSPRDRASYEQYF. The CDR3 region has the DNA TGCGCCAGCAGCCCCCGGGACAGGGCGTCCTACGAGCAGTACTTC.

V gene TRBV14 combines with J gene TRBJ2-5; D unclear. Germline CDR1 and CDR2: SGHDN and FVKESK. The CDR3 is 15 residues long. Trimming took off 3 bases at V and 5 bases at J, with 16 bases between the two ends. CDR3 sequence: CASSQSSRFRETQYF. The CDR3 nucleotides read TGTGCCAGCAGCCAGAGTTCAAGGTTTAGGGAGACCCAGTACTTC.

The genes are TRBV6-6 and TRBJ2-1, with D possibly being TRBD1 or TRBD2 (5 bases each). The V gene lost 6 bases and the J gene lost 3 bases, with 15 bases spanning the gap. This CDR3 spans 15 amino acids. The V gene's germline CDR1 is MNHNY and CDR2 SVGAGI (reference sequence). The CDR3 spells CASSNRDPVYNEQFF. The DNA for the CDR3 is TGTGCCAGCAGCAACCGGGACCCAGTCTACAATGAGCAGTTCTTC.

The chain has TRBV2 and TRBJ2-2; possible D gene TRBD2, 5 bases. Trimming removed 4 bases at V and 3 bases at J, with 9 bases between. Germline CDR1 SNHLY, CDR2 FYNNEI. The length of the CDR3 is 14 residues. The CDR3 spells CASSGTFDTGELFF. CDR3 sequence (DNA): TGTGCCAGCAGTGGGACTTTTGACACCGGGGAGCTGTTTTTT.

The chain joins TRBV7-9 to TRBJ2-4; a weak D match, TRBD2 (6 bases). V was clipped by 0 bases and J by 3 bases, with 9 bases between them. This CDR3 is 15 amino acids long. The germline V gene encodes CDR1 SEHNR and CDR2 FQNEAQ (reference sequence). The CDR3 sequence: CASSLAEGGKNIQYF. CDR3 DNA sequence: TGTGCCAGCAGCTTAGCGGAGGGCGGCAAAAACATTCAGTACTTC.

The V gene is TRBV27, the J gene TRBJ2-3; TRBD1 agrees at 9 bases. Losses at the gene ends were 3 bases for V and 0 bases for J; bases not matched to a gene: 7. The CDR3 has 17 residues. CDR1 is MNHEY and CDR2 is SMNVEV in the germline V gene (reference sequence). The CDR3 is CASSFWGTGTSTDTQYF. In DNA form, the CDR3 reads TGTGCCAGCAGTTTTTGGGGGACAGGGACTAGCACAGATACGCAGTATTTT.

The chain carries TRBV10-1 and TRBJ2-1; D call uncertain. CDR1 and CDR2 from the germline V gene are WNHNN and SYGVQD (reference sequence). This CDR3 spans 17 amino acids. Trimming took off 2 bases at V and 11 bases at J, with 25 bases between the two ends. In DNA form, the CDR3 reads TGCGCCAGCAGTGAGGTTGCTAATATCCAGGACGGTAAAAAGCAGTTCTTC. Amino acids: CASSEVANIQDGKKQFF.

The rearrangement links TRBV5-4 to TRBJ1-2; D gene ambiguous. The V end was cut by 2 bases, the J end by 1 base, with 6 bases between. From germline, CDR1 is SGHNT and CDR2 YYREEE (reference sequence). There are 13 residues in the CDR3. This CDR3 reads CASSFGDNYGYTF. CDR3 sequence (DNA): TGTGCCAGCAGCTTCGGGGATAACTATGGCTACACCTTC.

This rearrangement joins TRBV29-1 to TRBJ1-2; a possible D gene is TRBD1 (5 bases). The CDR3 contains 13 residues. The germline CDR1 and CDR2 sequences are SQVTM and ANQGSEA. Trimming cost V 0 bases and J 8 bases, with 13 bases left between them. CDR3 in DNA: TGCAGCGTTGAAGATCAGGGTCTGAGGGGCTACACCTTC. It is translated as CSVEDQGLRGYTF.

The gene calls are TRBV7-2 and TRBJ2-7; D remains unclear. Trimming took 3 bases from V and 0 from J, leaving 12 bases between them. The length of the CDR3 is 15 residues. Germline CDR1 is SGHTA and CDR2 is FQGNSA. DNA of the CDR3: TGTGCCAGCAGCTTGGCATTGGCGAGCTCCTACGAGCAGTACTTC. Translated: CASSLALASSYEQYF.

This chain joins TRBV5-1 and TRBJ2-7; D may be TRBD1 or TRBD2 (5 bases each). CDR1 and CDR2 (germline): SGHRS, YFSETQ. Trimming stripped 2 bases from V and 0 bases from J, with 9 bases between. This CDR3 has 14 amino acids. In DNA form, the CDR3 reads TGCGCCAGCAGCTTTTGGGGGAGCTCCTACGAGCAGTACTTC. Translating gives CASSFWGSSYEQYF.

The rearrangement uses TRBV27 and TRBJ1-5, with no clear D. CDR3 length equals 16 residues. The V end was cut by 5 bases, the J end by 6 bases, with 20 bases between. CDR1 and CDR2 (germline): MNHEY, SMNVEV (reference sequence). As DNA, the CDR3 is TGTGCCAGCAGTCCTTCGTGGACGGGAATTCTTCAGCCCCAGCATTTT. It encodes CASSPSWTGILQPQHF.

This chain uses TRBV19 with TRBJ1-2, with D possibly matching TRBD1 (5 bases). Deletions cut 7 bases from V and 8 bases from J, with 11 bases between. In germline, CDR1 is LNHDA, CDR2 SQIVND (reference sequence). CDR3 length equals 11 residues. DNA for the CDR3: TGTGCCAGTAACGAGGGGCGCGGCTACACCTTC. Its protein product is CASNEGRGYTF.

This clone was seen a few times. The chain has TRBV28 and TRBJ1-3; TRBD1 might be the D (5 bases). Germline V gene data show CDR1 as MDHEN and CDR2 as SYDVKM. V lost 6 bases and J 7 bases, leaving 19 bases between the germline ends. The CDR3 spans 15 residues. The DNA for the CDR3 is TGTGCCAGCAGCCCACGACAGATCTTACCCAACACCATATATTTT. Its translation: CASSPRQILPNTIYF.

This chain connects TRBV6-6 to TRBJ2-3, with 7 bases identical to TRBD2. With 2 bases clipped from V and 6 bases from J, the junction kept 5 bases outside the gene matches. This CDR3 is built from 14 residues. The germline V gene has CDR1 MNHNY and CDR2 SVGAGI (reference sequence). The CDR3 loop reads CASSYQRDYDTQYF. The CDR3 DNA reads as TGTGCCAGCAGTTACCAGCGGGATTATGATACGCAGTATTTT.

This chain connects TRBV14 to TRBJ2-1, with D possibly matching TRBD1 (6 bases). V lost 4 bases, J lost 7 bases, and 8 bases lay in between. CDR3 length equals 12 residues. CDR1 and CDR2 from the germline V gene are SGHDN and FVKESK. The CDR3 protein is CASSRTGNEQFF. The CDR3 region has the DNA TGTGCCAGCAGCCGAACAGGGAATGAGCAGTTCTTC.